This TCR beta chain was identified during a study of blood T cell repertoires in COVID-19. Libraries were prepared by immunoSEQ multiplex PCR; TCRdb keeps only in-frame clonotypes and omits some of them. The sample yields 210,000 or so clones, roughly 87% seen once. The germline V and J ends were trimmed by 0 bases and 4 bases, with 11 bases remaining between them. The CDR3 covers 14 residues. Germline values: CDR1 SGDLS, CDR2 YYNGEE. The source is a woman in her late teens or twenties who had recovered from COVID-19. The chain combines TRBV9 with TRBJ2-7; D might be TRBD2 (6 bases). The specimen was peripheral blood. The CDR3 region is CASSVVAEAYEQYF. The CDR3 bases are TGTGCCAGCAGCGTAGTAGCGGAAGCGTACGAGCAGTACTTC.